This T cell receptor beta chain is from a study of cytomegalovirus exposure and HLA in healthy donors. Study summary: HLA-typed donors contributed some 85 million unique TCRs, which were held in an early data release. For the roughly 370 genotyped donors, about 81% fell within the Caucasian-associated ancestry cluster. Study observations and caveats: Information on immune exposure was restricted to one variable (CMV serostatus).

The PCR made use of 60 Vbeta and 13 Jbeta primers. Authors' data handling: There were around 80 million unique TCR beta chains by a later count, and 10 million to 12 million of them were shared. Libraries were prepared by immunoSEQ multiplex PCR; TCRdb keeps only in-frame clonotypes and omits some of them. The V and J calls and clone size were taken over from that table, and D and trimming were inferred from the DNA. The repertoire includes around 68,000 clones, less than 75% of them detected once, and about a tenth sits in the top ten. In the case of this clone: What it recognizes is unknown.

The clonotype was recovered from a young woman in good health and CMV-seronegative. Specimen: PBMCs.

The CDR3 DNA reads TGTGCCAGCAGTTACGAGACAGGGGGCTACGAGCAGTACTTC. It yields the protein CASSYETGGYEQYF. The chain combines TRBV6-7 with TRBJ2-7, with 9 bases lining up with TRBD1. TRBV6-7 is reported as an ORF; its role is uncertain. V was clipped by 2 bases and J by 3 bases; unmatched bases: 2. The CDR3 length is 14 residues.